Sequencing of this T cell receptor (beta chain) was carried out in a study of blood T cell repertoires in COVID-19. CDR3 length: 14 residues. Trimming took off 7 bases at V and 5 bases at J, with 13 bases between the two ends. The germline CDR1 and CDR2 sequences are SGHNT and YYREEE (reference sequence). This clone was recorded a few times. Profiling relied on immunoSEQ multiplex PCR, and the TCRdb table lists in-frame clones only, not all of them. The sample consists of roughly 76,000 clones, around nine tenths of them appearing once. This chain joins TRBV5-4 and TRBJ1-6, with a possible D match to TRBD1 (5 bases). The sequence came from a man under 40 with acute or convalescent COVID-19. Sequenced: peripheral blood. The CDR3 protein is CASAKGYHNSPLHF. The CDR3 coding sequence is TGTGCCAGCGCTAAGGGGTATCATAATTCACCCCTCCACTTT. Variable domain in full (rest from reference TRBV5-4 and TRBJ1-6): ETGVTQSPTHLIKTRGQQVTLRCSSQSGHNTVSWYQQALGQGPQFIFQYYREEENGRGNFPPRFSGLQFPNYSSELNVNALELDDSALYLCASAKGYHNSPLHFGNGTRLTVT.